The rows below give T cell receptor beta chains drawn from one sample of a study of Tregs in tolerant kidney transplant recipients. Only in-frame clones appear in the TCRdb table, and some are missing; sequencing was by immunoSEQ multiplex PCR. The repertoire holds roughly 64,000 clones, with 95% to 98% as singletons. The sequences come from Tregs from blood, collected before the transplant. These receptors were obtained from a human donor who received a combined kidney and bone marrow transplant. The CDR3 runs from the conserved cysteine through the conserved F or W. Each record gives: J gene, V gene, clone size, D gene, CDR3 DNA, CDR3 protein. D genes are given only for firm matches. Size tells how often a clone was seen (once, few, many) or the class of an expanded clone, and some rows leave it out.

TRBJ2-1 TRBV5-4 - TRBD1 TGTGCCAGCAGCCCCGGGACAGCATCCTACAATGAGCAGTTCTTC CASSPGTASYNEQFF
TRBJ2-2 TRBV5-1 - TRBD2 TGCGCCAGCAGCTTGCCCCTGGGGACTAGCGGAATAAACACCGGGGAGCTGTTTTTT CASSLPLGTSGINTGELFF
TRBJ2-2 TRBV6-5 - - TGTGCCAGCAGTTATGACTCCCACTTCACCGGGGAGCTGTTTTTT CASSYDSHFTGELFF
TRBJ2-7 TRBV19 - - TGTGCCAGTAGTCCAACAGTTACTCCCTACGAGCAGTACTTC CASSPTVTPYEQYF
TRBJ2-7 TRBV9 - - TGTGCCAGCAGCGTAAGCGGCTATCCCTCCGAGCAGTACTTC CASSVSGYPSEQYF
TRBJ1-2 TRBV7-2 - TRBD1 TGTGCCAGCAGTGGGGGACAGGGACCCTTAGGCTACACCTTC CASSGGQGPLGYTF
TRBJ2-1 TRBV7-2 - TRBD2 TGTGCCAGCACCCAAGGAGCGGGATCCAATGAGCAGTTCTTC CASTQGAGSNEQFF
TRBJ2-7 TRBV18 - - TGTGCCAGCTCACTAATAAACTACGAGCAGTACTTC CASSLINYEQYF
TRBJ2-1 TRBV28 - TRBD2 TGTGCCAGCAGCCTAGCGGGGGCCCACAATGAGCAGTTCTTC CASSLAGAHNEQFF
TRBJ2-5 TRBV11-2 - TRBD2 TGTGCCAGCAGCTTGGGAGGGCTCGATGGGGAGACCCAGTACTTC CASSLGGLDGETQYF
TRBJ1-1 TRBV5-1 once TRBD1 TGCGCCAGCAGCTTGCTTGCAGGGGGTATTACTGAAGCTTTCTTT CASSLLAGGITEAFF
TRBJ1-5 TRBV19 - - TGTGCCAGTAGTATAGATAAGAGTGACAATCAGCCCCAGCATTTT CASSIDKSDNQPQHF
TRBJ1-2 TRBV27 - TRBD1 TGTGCCAGCAGTTTCCGGGACAGGGGAGGTGGCTACACCTTC CASSFRDRGGGYTF
TRBJ2-3 TRBV5-6 - - TGTGCCAGCAGCAACCTAGACACAGATACGCAGTATTTT CASSNLDTDTQYF